This T cell receptor beta chain came from a study of T cells expressing NK-cell markers. Study outcomes and limitations: The study did not resolve the HCMV specificity of expanded NKG2C+ T cell clones. The same clonotypes also predominated in the CD3+CD56-NKG2C+ fraction of several donors.

Remarks on this clonotype: Its antigen is currently unknown.

TCRdb re-called the 5' RACE reads and shows each CDR3 protein once, DNA omitted. The sample's table shows approximately 550,000 distinct CDR3 sequences. There are 11 residues in the CDR3. Input material: blood T cells: a sorted CD56 or NKG2C T cell subset, CD4+ or CD8+ T cells, or bulk PBMC T cells (not recorded which). V gene TRBV12-3 or TRBV12-4 combines with J gene TRBJ2-1; checking the TCRdb D call of TRBD2 is not possible without DNA. This sequence was found in a man between 18 and 35 years old in good health. The CDR3 sequence is CASRTKDEQFF.